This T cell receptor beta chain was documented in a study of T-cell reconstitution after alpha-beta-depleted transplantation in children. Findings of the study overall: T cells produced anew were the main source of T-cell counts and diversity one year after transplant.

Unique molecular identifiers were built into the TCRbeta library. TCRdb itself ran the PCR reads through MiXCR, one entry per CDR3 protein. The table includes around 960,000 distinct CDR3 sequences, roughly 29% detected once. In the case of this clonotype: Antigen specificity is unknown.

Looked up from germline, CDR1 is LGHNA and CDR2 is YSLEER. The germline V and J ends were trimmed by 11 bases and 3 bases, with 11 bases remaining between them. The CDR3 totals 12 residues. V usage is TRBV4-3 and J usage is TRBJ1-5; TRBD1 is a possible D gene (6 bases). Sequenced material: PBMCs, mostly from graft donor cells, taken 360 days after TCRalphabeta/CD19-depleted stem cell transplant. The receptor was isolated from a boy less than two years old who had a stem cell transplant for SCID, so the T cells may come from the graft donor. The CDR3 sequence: CAGGRLNQPQHF. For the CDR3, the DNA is TGCGCCGGGGGCAGACTCAATCAGCCCCAGCATTTT.